This T cell receptor beta chain was identified during a study of shared clonotypes between healthy human individuals. The overall study: CD4 naive cells filled three plates per donor, CD4 memory three, CD8 naive two and CD8 memory one.

V was clipped by 4 bases and J by 0 bases, with 8 bases between them. Germline V gene lookup returns CDR1 SGHDT and CDR2 YYEEEE. This CDR3 spans 14 amino acids. Deep was the level used in running the assay. Method: immunoSEQ multiplex PCR; TCRdb's copy keeps in-frame clones and lacks some. The sample carries some 2,100,000 clones, about 94% recorded once. This clone was seen just once. Its antigen is not known. Study findings and constraints: Four donors showed sharing of about 5.5% of naive CD4 clonotypes. Non-shared clonotypes were found to have lower generation probabilities than the clonotypes that were shared by all four of the sorted-subset donors.

The sample comprised naive CD4+ T cells sorted from blood. Subset noted: CD45RA+ positively selected. The chain recombines TRBV5-6 with TRBJ1-3, with D tentatively TRBD1 (5 bases). This receptor was taken from a man aged 18 to 35 in good health. CDR3 sequence: CASSLQGSGNTIYF. The CDR3 region has the DNA TGTGCCAGCAGCCTCCAGGGCTCTGGAAACACCATATATTTT.